Each of the 5 T cell receptor beta chains below was sequenced from the same sample in a study of regulatory T cells in long-lasting Graves disease. Specified time point: newly diagnosed GD, antithyroid drugs for less than 3 months. PBMCs provided the RNA from which the TCR library was made. iRepertoire HTBI primers and Arm-PCR of CDR3 regions built TCR beta libraries. One entry per CDR3 protein results from TCRdb running MiXCR on the multiplex PCR reads. The sample includes around 500,000 distinct CDR3 sequences, 12% of them seen just once. These same data were also listed under a study on T cells in Graves' hyperthyroidism and ophthalmopathy.

This material consisted of peripheral blood mononuclear cells (PBMCs), taken at new diagnosis, from a patient treated with antithyroid drugs. These receptors all come from a woman aged 25-40 years with Graves disease.

This clonotype was counted at least ten times. The chain joins TRBV20-1 to TRBJ2-2, with 8 bases fitting TRBD2. Per germline, CDR1 DFQATT and CDR2 SNEGSKA (reference sequence). The CDR3 totals 15 residues. The J segment lost 3 bases and the V segment lost 1 base, leaving 4 bases of the junction unmatched. This CDR3 reads CSARAAGRDTGELFF. CDR3 in DNA: TGCAGTGCTAGAGCGGCCGGGAGGGACACCGGGGAGCTGTTTTTT.

The genes are TRBV20-1 and TRBJ2-7, with 8 bases matching TRBD1. Trimming removed 6 bases from V and 7 bases from J; junction bases left unmatched: 14. The CDR3 runs 14 residues. CDR1 and CDR2 from the germline V gene are DFQATT and SNEGSKA (reference sequence). The CDR3 DNA reads as TGCAGTGCAAACGACAGGGGCGTGTCGGGGGAGCAGTACTTC. It is translated as CSANDRGVSGEQYF.

At least ten counts were recorded for this clonotype. V gene TRBV12-3 or TRBV12-4 combines with J gene TRBJ2-7; 7 bases map to TRBD1. The CDR3 sequence is 15 residues long. J gave up 2 bases and V 2 bases, and 6 bases lay outside the gene matches. The CDR3 region has the DNA TGTGCCAGCAGTTTAACCCGGGACAGCGCCTACGAGCAGTACTTC. Translation gives CASSLTRDSAYEQYF.

This clonotype was picked up many times. The rearrangement joins TRBV6-2 or TRBV6-3 to TRBJ2-4; 7 bases fit TRBD2. CDR1 MNHEY and CDR2 SVGEGT come from the germline V gene. With V trimmed by 6 bases and J by 7 bases, 9 bases remained unmatched. CDR3 length: 14 residues. The CDR3 DNA reads as TGTGCCAGCAGGCCGGTCGAGCGGGACAACATTCAGTACTTC. This gives the protein CASRPVERDNIQYF.

The chain has TRBV12-3 or TRBV12-4 and TRBJ2-1, with a tentative D call TRBD2 (5 bases). This CDR3 is built from 15 residues. Trimming removed 3 bases at V and 7 bases at J, with 16 bases between. CDR3 residues: CASSFWLAGANEQFF. CDR3 nucleotides: TGTGCCAGCAGTTTCTGGCTAGCTGGAGCAAATGAGCAGTTCTTC.